This T cell receptor beta chain was recorded in a study of OX40 agonist ivuxolimab in advanced cancers. Broadly, across the study: Ivuxolimab was an agonistic, fully human IgG2 monoclonal antibody directed against OX40 (CD134), a costimulatory receptor. Intravenous ivuxolimab was administered to patients every 2 weeks at six dose levels: 0.01, 0.1, 0.3, 1.5, 3 and 10 mg/kg. Among the roughly 50 dose-escalation patients, about 20 had hepatocellular carcinoma, about 15 melanoma, 9 renal cell carcinoma and 9 head and neck cancer. In the dose-escalation cohort, 65% to 85% of patients were male, and the mean age was roughly 56 years with a range of roughly 23 to 79. Patients were allowed to have had prior anti-PD-1, anti-PD-L1 or anti-CTLA-4 therapy, and around two fifths of the dose-escalation patients had been treated with checkpoint inhibitors. Partial responses occurred in three dose-escalation patients: two with cutaneous melanoma and one with hepatocellular carcinoma. The point of sequencing TCRbeta in the periphery was to test whether ivuxolimab changed TCR sequence diversity and drove clonal T-cell expansion. The paper covers the monotherapy dose-escalation part of the phase I ivuxolimab trial, which included N ≈ 50 patients.

Findings and caveats that apply to the study as a whole: After ivuxolimab, CD8+ T cells had more expanded clones than CD4+ T cells on average. At doses of 0.1 to 3.0 mg/kg, clonal expansion of both CD4+ and CD8+ T cells in blood was seen between baseline and week 6. In the 0.1-3.0 mg/kg groups, partial responders were among the patients with the lowest normalized peripheral clonal expansion, particularly in CD8+ T cells. The antigen specificity of the peripheral T cells that underwent clonal expansion was not determined. Low levels of normalized T-cell clonal expansion were also seen in some patients who did not respond.

For sequencing of the TCRbeta CDR3 region, genomic DNA was extracted from the sorted cells. The immunoSEQ Assay was used to sequence the TCRbeta CDR3 regions. Here the immuneACCESS table is served through TCRdb, limited to in-frame sequences with V and J called. Missing clones are a known gap in these copies; in checked studies unresolved V genes cover under half, and the rest lacks a known reason. The sample table records over 20,000 clones; approximately 84% of these occur just once. Less than 65% of the sample belongs to the ten largest clones. The V end loses 5 bases and the J end loses 7 bases, and a stretch of 14 bases separates them. According to the germline V gene, CDR1 reads MDHEN and CDR2 reads SYDVKM. The CDR3 numbers 13 residues from cysteine through phenylalanine. Only the CDR3 DNA stays, 39 bases, in frame from base 1. This clone has a handful of counts. The specificity of this receptor is unknown. Base-call qualities are not available, and no considerably larger clone is one nucleotide away.

Patients with a history of autoimmune disease or receiving systemic immunosuppression were excluded from the trial. Peripheral blood for TCR sequencing was collected from all dose cohorts at baseline, on cycle 4 day 1, and on cycle 7 day 1. The samples were taken from a phase I, first-in-human, multicenter, open-label dose-escalation trial of ivuxolimab. Adults with locally advanced or metastatic head and neck squamous cell, hepatocellular, melanoma or renal cell carcinoma were enrolled in the trial. Before TCR sequencing, CD4+ T cells and CD8+ T cells from peripheral blood were sorted into separate populations.

The sequenced sample was CD4+ or CD8+ T cells sorted from blood, obtained in a trial of the OX40 agonist ivuxolimab. The TCR was taken from an adult with an advanced solid tumor such as melanoma, head and neck, liver or kidney cancer. This receptor chain uses TRBV28 and TRBJ1-2; a weak D assignment points to TRBD1 (6 bases agree). The sequenced DNA is TGTGCCAGCAGTACCCTACAGGGCGGTGGCTACACCTTC. The resulting protein is CASSTLQGGGYTF.